This TCR beta chain was sequenced for a study of post-analysis software for immune sequencing data. Overall study: Relapsing-remitting, secondary progressive and progressive-relapsing forms made up the multiple sclerosis disease courses. Study-wide points: Five TRBV segments occurring more often in patients than controls included TRBV5-6, TRBV5-1 and TRBV20-1.

Unique-molecular-identifier-tagged TCR beta cDNA libraries were used. From the PCR reads, TCRdb called clonotypes with MiXCR, one entry per CDR3 protein. The sample yields some 450,000 distinct CDR3 sequences, approximately 46% seen once. Worth noting for this clonotype: Its antigen is not identified.

V gave up 6 bases and J gave up 0 bases, with 15 bases separating them. The V gene's germline CDR1 is SQVTM and CDR2 ANQGSEA. This CDR3 comprises 15 residues. The clonotype comes from a girl aged 5-17 years with multiple sclerosis. The sequenced material came from blood. The chain uses TRBV29-1 and TRBJ2-4; D is possibly TRBD1 (6 bases). The CDR3 reads CSVSGTLLAKNIQYF. DNA of the CDR3: TGCAGCGTCTCCGGGACACTACTAGCCAAAAACATTCAGTACTTC.